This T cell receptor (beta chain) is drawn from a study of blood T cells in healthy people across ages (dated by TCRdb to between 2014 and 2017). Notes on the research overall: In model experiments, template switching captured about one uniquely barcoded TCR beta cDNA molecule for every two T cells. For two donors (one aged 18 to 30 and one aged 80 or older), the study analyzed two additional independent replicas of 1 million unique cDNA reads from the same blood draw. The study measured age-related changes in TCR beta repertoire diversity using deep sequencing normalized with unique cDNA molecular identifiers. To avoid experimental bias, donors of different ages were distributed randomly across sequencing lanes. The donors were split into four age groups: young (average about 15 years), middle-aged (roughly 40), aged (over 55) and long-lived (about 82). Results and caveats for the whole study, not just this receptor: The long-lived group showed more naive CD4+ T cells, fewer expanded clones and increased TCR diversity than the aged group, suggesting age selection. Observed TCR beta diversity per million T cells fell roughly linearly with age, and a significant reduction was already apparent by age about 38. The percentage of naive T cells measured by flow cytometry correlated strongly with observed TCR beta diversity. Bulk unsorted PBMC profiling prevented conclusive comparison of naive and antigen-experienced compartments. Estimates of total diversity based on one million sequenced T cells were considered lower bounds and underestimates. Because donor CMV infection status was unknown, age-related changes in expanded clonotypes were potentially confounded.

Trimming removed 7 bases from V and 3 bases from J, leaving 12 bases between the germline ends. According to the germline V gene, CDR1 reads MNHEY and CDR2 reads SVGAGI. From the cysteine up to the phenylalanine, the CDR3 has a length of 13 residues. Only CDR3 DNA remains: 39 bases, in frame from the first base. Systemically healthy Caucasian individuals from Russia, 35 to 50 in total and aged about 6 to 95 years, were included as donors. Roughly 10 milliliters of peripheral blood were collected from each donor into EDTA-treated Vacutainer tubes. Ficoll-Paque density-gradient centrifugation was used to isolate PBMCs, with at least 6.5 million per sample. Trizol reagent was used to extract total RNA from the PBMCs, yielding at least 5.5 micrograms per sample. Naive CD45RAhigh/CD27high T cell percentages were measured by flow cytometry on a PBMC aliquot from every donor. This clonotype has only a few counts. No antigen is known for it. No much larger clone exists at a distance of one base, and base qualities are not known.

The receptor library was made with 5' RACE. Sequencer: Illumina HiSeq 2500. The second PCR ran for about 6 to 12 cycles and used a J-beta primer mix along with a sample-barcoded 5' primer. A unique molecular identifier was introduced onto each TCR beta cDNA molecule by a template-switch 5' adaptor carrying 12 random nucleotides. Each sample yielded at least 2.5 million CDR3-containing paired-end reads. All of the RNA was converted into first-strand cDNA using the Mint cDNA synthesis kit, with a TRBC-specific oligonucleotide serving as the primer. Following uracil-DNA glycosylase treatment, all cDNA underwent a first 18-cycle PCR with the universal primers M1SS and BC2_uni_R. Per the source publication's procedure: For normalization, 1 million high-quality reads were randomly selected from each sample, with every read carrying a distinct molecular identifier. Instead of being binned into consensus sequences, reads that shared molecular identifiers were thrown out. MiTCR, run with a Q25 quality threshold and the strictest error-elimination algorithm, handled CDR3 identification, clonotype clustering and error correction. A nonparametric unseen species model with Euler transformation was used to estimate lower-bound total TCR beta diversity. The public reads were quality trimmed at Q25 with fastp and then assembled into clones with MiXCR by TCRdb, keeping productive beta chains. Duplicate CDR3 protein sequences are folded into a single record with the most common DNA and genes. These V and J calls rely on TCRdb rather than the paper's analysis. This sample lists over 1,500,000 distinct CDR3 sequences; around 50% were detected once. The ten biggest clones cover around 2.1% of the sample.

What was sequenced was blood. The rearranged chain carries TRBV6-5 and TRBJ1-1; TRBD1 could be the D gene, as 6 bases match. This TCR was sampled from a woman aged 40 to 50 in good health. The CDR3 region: CASTEGGYTEAFF. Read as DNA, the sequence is TGTGCCAGCACCGAGGGGGGGTACACTGAAGCTTTCTTT.